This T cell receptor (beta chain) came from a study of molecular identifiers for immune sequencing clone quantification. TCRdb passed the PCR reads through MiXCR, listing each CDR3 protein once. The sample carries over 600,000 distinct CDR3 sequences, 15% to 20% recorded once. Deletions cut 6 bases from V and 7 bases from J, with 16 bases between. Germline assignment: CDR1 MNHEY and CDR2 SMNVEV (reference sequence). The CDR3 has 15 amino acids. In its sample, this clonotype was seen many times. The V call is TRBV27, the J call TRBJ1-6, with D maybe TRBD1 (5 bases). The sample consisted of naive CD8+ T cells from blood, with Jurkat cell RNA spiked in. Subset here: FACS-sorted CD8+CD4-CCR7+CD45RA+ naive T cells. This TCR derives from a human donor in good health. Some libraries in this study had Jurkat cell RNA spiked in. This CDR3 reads CASSPLGGVNSPLHF. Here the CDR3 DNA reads TGTGCCAGCAGCCCCCTTGGGGGGGTGAATTCACCCCTCCACTTT.